This T cell receptor beta chain was identified during a study of chemoradiotherapy in HPV16-positive cancers. On the study more broadly: Two HPV16-positive patients' cells yielded candidate HPV-specific clones and common motifs. The study's findings and limits: HPV-responsive T-cell expansion during chemoradiotherapy was linked to improved recurrence-free survival in HPV16-positive patients.

Clones were sequenced by immunoSEQ multiplex PCR, and TCRdb holds only the in-frame ones, with some missing. The table has more than 5,000 clones, less than 85% seen once. Repertoires were sampled repeatedly during chemoradiotherapy. The V gene lost 6 bases and the J gene lost 4 bases, with 9 bases spanning the gap. The CDR3 contains 13 residues. Germline V lookup: CDR1 SEHNR, CDR2 FQNEAQ (reference sequence). Worth noting for this clone: Its antigen remains unknown.

The origin of this receptor is a human donor with HPV-associated anogenital cancer. Material: tumor tissue, obtained from a patient who underwent chemoradiotherapy. V is TRBV7-9 and J is TRBJ2-2; maybe TRBD1 (5 bases). CDR3 bases: TGTGCCAGCAGTCGCGACAGCACCGGGGAGCTGTTTTTT. Encoded protein: CASSRDSTGELFF.